This TCR beta chain was sequenced for a study of blood T cell repertoires in COVID-19. Assay used: immunoSEQ multiplex PCR; TCRdb lists only in-frame clones, some missing. This sample yields around 200,000 clones, of which more than 75% are seen a single time; roughly 18% belongs to the top ten. This CDR3 has 13 residues. The genes are TRBV21-1 and TRBJ2-3; TRBD1, the D gene given by the table, was not confirmed from the DNA. TRBV21-1 is listed as a pseudogene. The sample taken for sequencing was peripheral blood. This TCR derives from a person aged 70 to 85 with COVID-19, enrolled during active disease. CDR3 sequence (DNA): TGTGCCAGCAGGGACAGGAGCACAGATACGCAGTATTTT. Translating it yields CASRDRSTDTQYF.